This entry lists 15 T cell receptor beta chains sequenced from one sample in a study of radiotherapy plus CTLA-4 blockade in lung cancer. Profiling relied on immunoSEQ multiplex PCR, and the TCRdb table lists in-frame clones only, not all of them. The sample lists 32,000 or so clones; around 70% were seen once. The specimen comprised peripheral blood, sampled from a patient treated with radiotherapy plus ipilimumab. These receptors all stem from a human donor with non-small cell lung cancer that progressed on radiotherapy plus ipilimumab.

This clone was found a few times. The gene calls are TRBV7-9 and TRBJ2-4; perhaps D is TRBD1 or TRBD2 (5 bases each). Trimming shortened V by 3 bases and J by 2 bases, and 14 bases separated the two germline ends. CDR1 and CDR2 (germline): SEHNR, FQNEAQ (reference sequence). The CDR3 is 16 amino acids. The CDR3 reads CASSLLGVGTKNIQYF. In DNA, the CDR3 is TGTGCCAGCAGCTTGTTGGGGGTTGGTACCAAAAACATTCAGTACTTC.

The chain couples TRBV11-3 to TRBJ2-3, with D perhaps matching TRBD2 (5 bases). V was trimmed by 5 bases and J by 4 bases, leaving 19 bases between them. Germline lookup yields CDR1 SGHNT and CDR2 YENEEA. This CDR3 has 16 residues. The CDR3 here is CASSPGGQRFPDTQYF. CDR3 bases: TGTGCCAGCAGCCCGGGCGGGCAGAGGTTCCCAGATACGCAGTATTTT.

V gene TRBV27 combines with J gene TRBJ2-1, with 10 bases fitting TRBD1. The germline V gene encodes CDR1 MNHEY and CDR2 SMNVEV (reference sequence). The CDR3 is made up of 14 amino acids. J gave up 10 bases and V 5 bases, and 8 bases lay outside the gene matches. The CDR3 reads CASSDLDRGYEQFF. CDR3 bases: TGTGCCAGCAGTGACTTGGACAGGGGGTACGAGCAGTTCTTC.

V usage is TRBV4-1 and J usage is TRBJ2-7; TRBD2 agrees at 9 bases. Trimming removed 4 bases from V and 1 base from J; junction bases left unmatched: 2. Germline V CDR1 and CDR2: MGHRA, YSYEKL. This CDR3 is built from 14 residues. This CDR3 is CASSLAGDSYEQYF. As DNA, the CDR3 is TGCGCCAGCAGCCTAGCGGGGGATTCCTACGAGCAGTACTTC.

The chain uses TRBV9 and TRBJ1-3, with D tentatively TRBD1 (5 bases). Germline CDR1 SGDLS, CDR2 YYNGEE. This CDR3 region has 16 residues. Between the trimmed V and J ends, which lost 2 bases and 1 base, there was a span of 13 bases. The CDR3: CASSVGGRGSGNTIYF. The CDR3 DNA sequence: TGTGCCAGCAGCGTGGGGGGACGCGGGTCTGGAAACACCATATATTTT.

The chain employs TRBV11-3 and TRBJ2-5, with 7 positions matching TRBD1. The CDR3 has 13 residues. Losses at the gene ends were 5 bases for V and 7 bases for J; bases not matched to a gene: 7. In germline, CDR1 is SGHNT, CDR2 YENEEA. The DNA for the CDR3 is TGTGCCAGCAGCAGGGACAGAGCATCGACCCAGTACTTC. This encodes CASSRDRASTQYF.

The chain joins TRBV5-6 to TRBJ2-5; the D is unclear. This CDR3 is built from 13 residues. V shed 4 bases and J shed 5 bases, with 12 bases lying between them. Germline CDR1 SGHDT, CDR2 YYEEEE. The CDR3 reads CASSRPMRETQYF. CDR3 sequence (DNA): TGTGCCAGCAGCCGGCCGATGCGGGAGACCCAGTACTTC.

The table lists this clone with a few counts. The rearrangement links TRBV9 to TRBJ2-7, with 7 bases that match TRBD1. Losses at the gene ends were 0 bases for V and 7 bases for J; bases not matched to a gene: 4. This CDR3 has 13 residues. Germline V gene lookup returns CDR1 SGDLS and CDR2 YYNGEE. In nucleotides, the CDR3 is TGTGCCAGCAGCGTAGGGGACAGCGGTGAGCAGTACTTC. It encodes CASSVGDSGEQYF.

V usage is TRBV5-1 and J usage is TRBJ1-1; D unresolved. The V gene lost 0 bases and the J gene lost 4 bases, with 4 bases spanning the gap. CDR3 size: 12 residues. Per the germline V gene, CDR1 is SGHRS and CDR2 is YFSETQ. The CDR3 sequence is CASSLGTTEAFF. The CDR3 nucleotides are TGCGCCAGCAGCTTGGGTACCACTGAAGCTTTCTTT.

With regard to this clone: The junction does not match germline at one end; this may be a read error. The genes are TRBV7-9 and TRBJ2-7, with TRBD1 matching 11 bases. Per germline, CDR1 SEHNR and CDR2 FQNEAQ (reference sequence). CDR3 length equals 15 residues. The CDR3 DNA reads as TGTGCCAGCAGCTCCCGGACAGGGGGCTCCGACGAGCAGTACTTC. Residues: CASSSRTGGSDEQYF.

V is TRBV6-5 and J is TRBJ2-3, with 7 bases matching TRBD2. The ends lost 0 bases at V and 6 bases at J; junction bases unmatched: 0. This CDR3 is 13 amino acids long. The germline CDR1 and CDR2 sequences are MNHEY and SVGAGI. The CDR3 region is CASSYSLADTQYF. In DNA form, the CDR3 reads TGTGCCAGCAGTTACTCACTAGCGGATACGCAGTATTTT.

In this sample, this clone turned up a few times. The chain employs TRBV7-8 and TRBJ1-1; D remains unclear. Looked up from germline, CDR1 is SGHVS and CDR2 is FQNEAQ. CDR3 size: 15 residues. The V end was cut by 2 bases, the J end by 1 base, with 11 bases between. The CDR3 DNA reads as TGTGCCAGCAGCTTATACATAGAATCGAACACTGAAGCTTTCTTT. It is translated as CASSLYIESNTEAFF.

The rearrangement joins TRBV27 to TRBJ2-7; TRBD1 agrees at 7 bases. Per the germline V gene, CDR1 is MNHEY and CDR2 is SMNVEV (reference sequence). V shed 6 bases and J 2 bases; nucleotides not matched to a gene: 4. There are 13 residues in the CDR3. CDR3 sequence reads: CASRQGIPYEQYF. In DNA form, the CDR3 reads TGTGCCAGCAGACAGGGGATTCCCTACGAGCAGTACTTC.

The chain links TRBV6-5 to TRBJ1-5, with 9 bases lining up with TRBD1. CDR3 size: 14 residues. Germline V gene lookup returns CDR1 MNHEY and CDR2 SVGAGI. V was pared by 5 bases and J by 6 bases, with 5 bases of the junction left unmatched. The CDR3 sequence is CASSEGTGFQPQHF. The CDR3 region has the DNA TGTGCCAGCAGTGAAGGGACAGGGTTTCAGCCCCAGCATTTT.

CDR3 sequence: CASSFLAGGTDTQYF. The CDR3 DNA reads as TGTGCCAGCAGTTTCTTAGCGGGAGGCACAGATACGCAGTATTTT. The chain carries TRBV28 and TRBJ2-3; 9 nucleotides agree with TRBD2. The CDR3 is 15 residues long. Germline V gene sequence: CDR1 MDHEN, CDR2 SYDVKM. After removal of 3 bases from V and 1 base from J, the junction contained 2 bases not matched to a gene.